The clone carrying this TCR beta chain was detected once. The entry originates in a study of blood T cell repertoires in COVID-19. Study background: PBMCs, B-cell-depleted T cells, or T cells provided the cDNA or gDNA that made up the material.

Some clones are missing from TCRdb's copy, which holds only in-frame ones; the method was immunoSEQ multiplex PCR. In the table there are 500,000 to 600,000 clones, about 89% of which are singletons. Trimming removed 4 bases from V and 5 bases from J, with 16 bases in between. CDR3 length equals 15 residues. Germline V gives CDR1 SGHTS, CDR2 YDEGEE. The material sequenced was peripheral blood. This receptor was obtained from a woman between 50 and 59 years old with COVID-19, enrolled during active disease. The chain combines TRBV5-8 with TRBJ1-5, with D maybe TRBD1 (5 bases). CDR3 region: CASSRDRGRDQPQHF. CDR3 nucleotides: TGTGCCAGCAGCCGGGACCGGGGGAGGGATCAGCCCCAGCATTTT.